The 22 T cell receptor beta chains below come from one sample, sequenced in a study of post-analysis software for immune sequencing data. Regarding the study as a whole: Five or six TRBV segments appeared more often in patients than in controls, and TRBV5-6, TRBV5-1 and TRBV20-1 were among these.

These receptors have no identified antigens. cDNA libraries for TCR beta contained unique molecular identifiers. TCRdb reprocessed the PCR reads via MiXCR and lists one record per CDR3 protein. The sample yields fewer than 850,000 distinct CDR3 sequences, 46% seen once. What was sequenced was blood. The receptors stem from a girl between 10 and 17 years old with multiple sclerosis.

This clonotype has just one count. The V gene is TRBV7-3, the J gene TRBJ2-1, with 10 positions matching TRBD2. With 5 bases clipped from V and 6 bases from J, the junction kept 10 bases outside the gene matches. CDR3 size: 16 residues. Germline-derived CDR1 and CDR2 are SGHTA and FQGTGA. CDR3 sequence: CASSTVAGGGGNEQFF. CDR3 DNA: TGTGCCAGCAGCACAGTAGCGGGGGGAGGGGGCAATGAGCAGTTCTTC.

The rearrangement links TRBV29-1 to TRBJ2-5; no definite D call. CDR3 size: 13 residues. Trimming pared 0 bases from V and 11 bases from J, leaving 16 bases between. Per the germline V gene, CDR1 is SQVTM and CDR2 is ANQGSEA. This chain's CDR3 is CSVEDEVSNEQYF. DNA of the CDR3: TGCAGCGTTGAAGATGAAGTCAGCAATGAGCAGTACTTC.

The chain couples TRBV7-3 to TRBJ2-2; 7 bases are a match to TRBD2. J was trimmed by 6 bases and V by 4 bases; bases with no gene match: 8. CDR1 and CDR2 (germline): SGHTA, FQGTGA. The CDR3 sequence is 15 residues long. CDR3 coding DNA: TGTGCCAGCAGCTCCGAGACTAGCAGAGCCGGGGAGCTGTTTTTT. Protein: CASSSETSRAGELFF.

This clonotype was detected once. This chain uses TRBV24-1 with TRBJ1-2; a weak D match, TRBD1 (5 bases). CDR1 KGHDR and CDR2 SFDVKD come from the germline V gene. The ends were cut back, 3 bases at V and 4 bases at J, with 11 bases in the middle. The CDR3 contains 14 residues. CDR3 nucleotide sequence: TGTGCCACCAGTGATCCAGGGAGGGGCTATGGCTACACCTTC. This codes for CATSDPGRGYGYTF.

The J gene is TRBJ1-2, the V gene TRBV6-5; unclear D gene. The germline V gene has CDR1 MNHEY and CDR2 SVGAGI. This CDR3 is built from 15 residues. V was clipped by 0 bases and J by 4 bases, with 12 bases between them. Written as DNA, the CDR3 is TGTGCCAGCAGTTACTCAGGAACCCTCCCCTATGGCTACACCTTC. Its protein is CASSYSGTLPYGYTF.

The rearrangement links TRBV28 to TRBJ2-4; D perhaps matches TRBD1 (5 bases). Germline CDR1 MDHEN, CDR2 SYDVKM. Between the trimmed V and J ends, which lost 3 bases and 8 bases, there was a span of 14 bases. CDR3 length: 14 amino acids. In DNA form, the CDR3 reads TGTGCCAGCAGTTTGGCAGGGTTTGGGGACATTCAGTACTTC. Its protein product is CASSLAGFGDIQYF.

The V call is TRBV7-6, the J call TRBJ2-3; 8 bases match TRBD1. CDR1 and CDR2 (germline): SGHVS, FNYEAQ. This CDR3 has 19 amino acids. Trimming took 1 base from V and 2 from J; bases not matched to a gene: 14. The CDR3: CASSLVQGARRSNTDTQYF. CDR3 coding DNA: TGTGCCAGCAGCTTAGTTCAGGGGGCGCGGCGTTCAAACACAGATACGCAGTATTTT.

This clonotype has a handful of counts. The chain recombines TRBV20-1 with TRBJ2-1, with 8 bases identical to TRBD2. V was clipped by 4 bases and J by 3 bases; unmatched bases: 11. This CDR3 has 16 amino acids. From germline, CDR1 is DFQATT and CDR2 SNEGSKA (reference sequence). As DNA, the CDR3 is TGCAGTGCTACCCCGGCTGGGCTAGCGGGCTACAATGAGCAGTTCTTC. This gives the protein CSATPAGLAGYNEQFF.

J is TRBJ2-5 and V is TRBV12-3 or TRBV12-4; the D gene could be TRBD1 or TRBD2 (5 bases each). The ends were cut back, 6 bases at V and 2 bases at J, with 19 bases in the middle. The CDR3 runs to 16 residues. CDR3 nucleotide sequence: TGTGCCAGCAGCTCTGCGGGCAGGGAGCTTCAAGAGACCCAGTACTTC. Encoded protein: CASSSAGRELQETQYF.

This chain links TRBV20-1 with TRBJ1-2, with a possible D match to TRBD1 (5 bases). Trimming cost V 5 bases and J 0 bases, with 13 bases left between them. The CDR3 spans 14 residues. Germline CDR1 DFQATT, CDR2 SNEGSKA (reference sequence). CDR3 sequence: CSAPDSTSNYGYTF. Written as DNA, the CDR3 is TGCAGTGCTCCCGACAGCACTTCTAACTATGGCTACACCTTC.

This clonotype was counted only a few times. CDR3 sequence: CATSRPFLAGVPWSEQFF. In DNA, the CDR3 is TGTGCCACCAGCAGACCCTTCTTAGCGGGAGTTCCTTGGAGTGAGCAGTTCTTC. The V gene is TRBV15, the J gene TRBJ2-1; 9 nucleotides align to TRBD2. From germline, CDR1 is LNHNV and CDR2 YYDKDF (reference sequence). J gave up 9 bases and V 2 bases, and 17 bases lay outside the gene matches. The CDR3 covers 18 residues.

This sequence joins TRBV7-8 and TRBJ2-1; 10 positions match TRBD2. With V trimmed by 5 bases and J by 8 bases, 15 bases remained unmatched. CDR3 length: 17 amino acids. Germline-derived CDR1 and CDR2 are SGHVS and FQNEAQ. In nucleotides, the CDR3 is TGTGCCAGCAGCCTCCTTGTTCCACTAGCGGGAAAGTATGAGCAGTTCTTC. Translating it yields CASSLLVPLAGKYEQFF.

The J gene is TRBJ2-5, the V gene TRBV6-5; 7 nucleotides line up with TRBD1. Germline V CDR1 and CDR2: MNHEY, SVGAGI. The CDR3 is made up of 13 amino acids. V shed 6 bases and J 4 bases; nucleotides not matched to a gene: 5. CDR3 sequence reads: CASSSTGVETQYF. The CDR3 DNA sequence: TGTGCCAGCAGCAGTACAGGGGTAGAGACCCAGTACTTC.

The V and J genes are TRBV7-9 and TRBJ2-7; D remains ambiguous. Germline CDR1 reads SEHNR; CDR2 reads FQNEAQ (reference sequence). CDR3 length: 12 residues. V was clipped by 6 bases and J by 6 bases, with 12 bases between them. The CDR3 nucleotides are TGTGCCAGCAGTGTAGACCGAGGCGAGCAGTACTTC. Encoded protein: CASSVDRGEQYF.

The CDR3 is CASMRQGATDTQYF. CDR3 coding DNA: TGTGCCAGTATGAGACAGGGGGCCACAGATACGCAGTATTTT. The chain joins TRBV19 to TRBJ2-3; 10 bases are shared with TRBD1. Germline CDR1 reads LNHDA; CDR2 reads SQIVND (reference sequence). V dropped 7 bases and J dropped 2; count of bases not matched to a gene: 3. The CDR3 totals 14 residues.

In regard to this clonotype: Its ends do not fully match the called genes, so a read error is possible. The V and J genes are TRBV7-6 and TRBJ2-7; D tentatively reads TRBD1 or TRBD2 (7 bases each). CDR1 is SGHVS and CDR2 is FNYEAQ in the germline V gene. This CDR3 is built from 17 residues. CDR3 in DNA: TGTGCCAGCAGCTTAGGCCGACAGGGAGGGCCGACCTACAAGCAGTACTTC. This codes for CASSLGRQGGPTYKQYF.

This clonotype appeared once. V is TRBV29-1 and J is TRBJ2-1, with D possibly TRBD2 on 6 matching bases. The CDR3 is made up of 14 amino acids. The germline gives CDR1 SQVTM, CDR2 ANQGSEA. The ends were cut back, 4 bases at V and 7 bases at J, with 17 bases in the middle. The CDR3 bases are TGCAGCGTTGTTGGCGGGATAAGGAGTAATGAGCAGTTCTTC. Translating it yields CSVVGGIRSNEQFF.

The rearrangement joins TRBV24-1 to TRBJ1-5, with D possibly TRBD1 on 5 matching bases. V shed 7 bases and J shed 3 bases, with 12 bases lying between them. CDR3 length: 14 residues. The V gene's germline CDR1 is KGHDR and CDR2 SFDVKD. The CDR3 DNA follows: TGTGCCACCAGCAGGCAGGGCCACAATCAGCCCCAGCATTTT. Protein product: CATSRQGHNQPQHF.

This clonotype was detected a few times. In DNA, the CDR3 is TGTGCCAGCTCACCATCGGGCCGGGAGGCTACCTCCTACAATGAGCAGTTCTTC. Translated, it gives CASSPSGREATSYNEQFF. This chain connects TRBV18 to TRBJ2-1, with 7 positions matching TRBD2. The V gene end was trimmed by 2 bases and the J gene end by 0 bases; junction bases not matched to a gene: 10. Looked up from germline, CDR1 is KGHSH and CDR2 is LQKENI. The CDR3 contains 18 residues.

This chain joins TRBV20-1 and TRBJ1-2; D gene unclear. V lost 0 bases, J lost 3 bases, and 11 bases lay in between. There are 14 residues in the CDR3. Germline CDR1 is DFQATT and CDR2 is SNEGSKA (reference sequence). This CDR3 is CSAREKGWDYGYTF. In DNA form, the CDR3 reads TGCAGTGCTAGAGAAAAGGGCTGGGACTATGGCTACACCTTC.

The V gene is TRBV7-9, the J gene TRBJ1-2; 9 bases map to TRBD1. Germline CDR1 and CDR2: SEHNR and FQNEAQ (reference sequence). The CDR3 extends over 13 amino acids. Trimming cost V 5 bases and J 6 bases; bases outside gene matches: 4. The CDR3 is CASSERTGDGYTF. CDR3 DNA: TGTGCCAGCAGCGAGAGGACAGGGGATGGCTACACCTTC.

This clonotype has more than one count but fewer than ten. The gene calls are TRBV6-1 and TRBJ2-6; D is undetermined. The V end was cut by 8 bases, the J end by 0 bases, with 20 bases between. In germline, CDR1 is MNHNS, CDR2 SASEGT. CDR3 size: 18 residues. The CDR3 sequence is CASYPGLGIPSGANVLTF. CDR3 DNA: TGTGCCAGCTATCCCGGCCTTGGGATCCCCTCTGGGGCCAACGTCCTGACTTTC.